This T cell receptor (beta chain) stems from a study of blood T cell repertoires in COVID-19 (dated by TCRdb to the early 2020s). With regard to the full study: Collaborator samples came from the United States, Italy and Spain and covered acute and convalescent phases of COVID-19. A freely available public database, intended as a resource for researchers studying the immune response to SARS-CoV-2, is where the repertoires were released. Where available, HLA class I and class II types were taken from metadata supplied by the sample provider and were not determined by assay-based typing. The material from the prospective study consisted of cDNA or gDNA derived from T cells, B-cell-depleted T cells, or PBMCs. The sample metadata nearly always contained a de-identified subject ID, COVID-19 status, age in years and sex. Samples were obtained from the ongoing ImmuneRACE study (first 160 participants) and from 1,254 subjects provided by 6 global collaborators. The dataset comprised deeply sampled blood TCRbeta repertoires from subjects exposed to, actively infected with, or recovered from COVID-19.

TCRbeta CDR3 regions were amplified from genomic DNA using the immunoSEQ Assay, a bias-controlled multiplex PCR. For the original study's pipeline: The number of nucleated cells in each sample was estimated by amplification of reference gene primers within the assay. Sequence reads were collapsed and filtered to measure the absolute abundance of every unique TCRbeta CDR3 rearrangement. For each sample, productive Simpson clonality was calculated as the square root of Simpson's diversity index over productive rearrangements. TCRdb re-hosts the immuneACCESS table, in-frame sequences only. Its copies lack some clones; in the studies checked, an unresolved V gene accounts for under half of them, and the cause for the rest is not known. V and J calls and clone size follow that table, whereas D and trimming were derived from the DNA. The sample table contains 100,000 to 150,000 clones; only one count was recorded for roughly 88% of them. The leading ten clones occupy over 1% of the sample.

Broad study findings and their caveats: How much clinical and demographic metadata was included differed by source and by participant, and the metadata was provided uncurated.

The germline V gene (reference sequence) sets CDR1 to SEHNR and CDR2 to FQNEAQ. The germline ends are 9 bases apart after V is trimmed by 4 bases and J by 8 bases. The CDR3 runs 12 amino acids, cysteine and phenylalanine included. Kept here is only the CDR3 DNA, which spans 36 bases and is read in frame from base 1. The collaborating institutions used their own protocols to collect whole blood in K2EDTA tubes. For TCRbeta analysis, collaborators shipped samples in one of three forms: frozen whole blood, isolated PBMCs, or DNA extracted from either of those sample types. As for this clone: Its antigen is still unknown. The sample holds no much larger clone one base away, and base qualities are not on file.

The specimen sequenced was peripheral blood. The receptor comes from an elderly woman with acute or convalescent COVID-19. This receptor chain uses TRBV7-9 and TRBJ2-1; TRBD1 is a possible D gene, resting on 6 matching bases. The CDR3 amino acid sequence is: CASSYRDHEQFF. DNA sequence: TGTGCCAGCAGCTACAGGGACCATGAGCAGTTCTTC.